These 27 T cell receptor beta chains came from one sample sequenced in a study of vaccination and CD4 T cells after COVID-19. The antigens for these receptors are not known. Sequencing of the DNA from cultured CD4+ T cells was carried out with the Oncomine TCR Beta short-read assay. TCRdb reprocessed the PCR reads with MiXCR, giving one entry per CDR3 protein. The sample records about 20,000 distinct CDR3 sequences, approximately 53% being singletons. Treatment denoted: roughly ten-day PBMC culture with coronavirus spike peptide pools or control peptides (ViraFEST assay). Sample: CD4+ T cells from blood, cultured in vitro, taken before SARS-CoV-2 vaccination. The source of these receptors is a human donor who had recovered from COVID-19.

This clonotype appeared a few times. The gene calls are TRBV20-1 and TRBJ1-3, with D possibly matching TRBD1 (6 bases). This CDR3 is built from 14 residues. CDR1 DFQATT and CDR2 SNEGSKA come from the germline V gene (reference sequence). The germline V and J ends were trimmed by 6 bases and 0 bases, with 12 bases remaining between them. CDR3 loop: CSAVGHSSGNTIYF. The CDR3 DNA reads TGCAGTGCCGTGGGACACAGCTCTGGAAACACCATATATTTT.

This clonotype was seen once. The gene calls are TRBV14 and TRBJ2-7; D is unclear. This CDR3 spans 11 amino acids. V was cut by 1 base and J by 6 bases, with 4 bases left in between. Per germline, CDR1 SGHDN and CDR2 FVKESK. The CDR3 region has the DNA TGTGCCAGCAGCCAAGCATCCGAGCAGTACTTC. Protein: CASSQASEQYF.

The chain couples TRBV20-1 to TRBJ1-5, with D possibly being TRBD1 (6 bases). The CDR3 consists of 12 residues. V dropped 8 bases and J dropped 2 bases, with 10 bases sitting between them. Germline lookup yields CDR1 DFQATT and CDR2 SNEGSKA (reference sequence). CDR3 amino acids: CSFRQGNQPQHF. The CDR3 DNA reads as TGCAGTTTCCGACAGGGCAATCAGCCCCAGCATTTT.

CDR3 residues: CSASEGIYEQFF. The CDR3 nucleotides read TGCAGTGCTAGTGAAGGGATCTATGAGCAGTTCTTC. The V and J genes are TRBV20-1 and TRBJ2-1; D unresolved. Germline V gene sequence: CDR1 DFQATT, CDR2 SNEGSKA (reference sequence). V lost 3 bases and J 8 bases, leaving 11 bases between the germline ends. The CDR3 sequence is 12 residues long.

The genes are TRBV10-3 and TRBJ2-7, with 9 bases lining up with TRBD2. Germline CDR1 reads ENHRY; CDR2 reads SYGVKD. V lost 3 bases to trimming and J lost 2 bases; unmatched junction nucleotides: 17. There are 19 residues in the CDR3. The CDR3 spells CAISDPGTSRNVHPYEQYF. CDR3 sequence (DNA): TGTGCCATCAGTGACCCCGGGACTAGCCGGAACGTACACCCCTACGAGCAGTACTTC.

This clonotype was counted a single time. The V call is TRBV20-1, the J call TRBJ2-3, with 7 positions matching TRBD2. After removal of 7 bases from V and 5 bases from J, the junction contained 18 bases not matched to a gene. Germline-derived CDR1 and CDR2 are DFQATT and SNEGSKA (reference sequence). The CDR3 length is 16 residues. CDR3 amino acids: CSVREEGGPVRDTQYF. The CDR3 DNA reads TGCAGTGTAAGAGAGGAGGGAGGGCCCGTTAGAGATACGCAGTATTTT.

This clonotype showed up just a few times. J is TRBJ2-1 and V is TRBV15; the D is unclear. V gave up 3 bases and J gave up 8 bases, with 17 bases separating them. The CDR3 has 15 residues. In germline, CDR1 is LNHNV, CDR2 YYDKDF (reference sequence). CDR3 bases: TGTGCCACCAGCAGGGTTCCCCTTTTAGGCGATGAGCAGTTCTTC. Translated: CATSRVPLLGDEQFF.

The chain carries TRBV20-1 and TRBJ2-7, with 7 positions matching TRBD2. Germline values: CDR1 DFQATT, CDR2 SNEGSKA (reference sequence). Trimming took 5 bases from V and 0 from J; bases not matched to a gene: 7. The CDR3 contains 14 residues. CDR3 sequence (DNA): TGCAGTGCTGCCCGAGGCGGGGGCTCCTACGAGCAGTACTTC. Translation gives CSAARGGGSYEQYF.

This chain uses TRBV7-8 with TRBJ1-5, with 8 bases matching TRBD1. The CDR3 extends over 16 amino acids. Trimming took 5 bases from V and 6 from J; bases not matched to a gene: 12. The germline gives CDR1 SGHVS, CDR2 FQNEAQ. CDR3 protein: CASSPRRTGLSQPQHF. Written as DNA, the CDR3 is TGTGCCAGCAGCCCCAGAAGGACAGGGTTGAGTCAGCCCCAGCATTTT. The full variable domain, completed using reference TRBV7-8 and TRBJ1-5, is GAGVSQSPRYKVAKRGQDVALRCDPISGHVSLFWYQQALGQGPEFLTYFQNEAQLDKSGLPSDRFFAERPEGSVSTLKIQRTQQEDSAVYLCASSPRRTGLSQPQHFGDGTRLSIL.

The chain is built from TRBV20-1 and TRBJ1-2; no clear D gene. This CDR3 region has 13 residues. Trimming left V 5 bases short and J 7 bases short, with 17 bases between. Per the germline V gene, CDR1 is DFQATT and CDR2 is SNEGSKA (reference sequence). CDR3 region: CSAPPGGPAGYTF. The CDR3 DNA follows: TGCAGTGCTCCTCCCGGTGGCCCGGCTGGCTACACCTTC.

The chain carries TRBV25-1 and TRBJ2-7, with 8 nucleotides matching TRBD1. CDR1 and CDR2 (germline): MGHDK, SYGVNS. This CDR3 spans 15 amino acids. After removal of 2 bases from V and 0 bases from J, the junction contained 3 bases not matched to a gene. CDR3 in DNA: TGTGCCAGCAGTGAACCAGGGGGCTTCTCCTACGAGCAGTACTTC. Its translation is CASSEPGGFSYEQYF.

This clonotype has only a few counts. The CDR3 nucleotides read TGTGCCAGCAGGCCCACGGGACAGTACACAGATACGCAGTATTTT. As protein: CASRPTGQYTDTQYF. This chain uses TRBV6-1 with TRBJ2-3; 7 nucleotides align to TRBD1. Germline loops: CDR1 MNHNS, CDR2 SASEGT. The V and J ends lost 6 bases and 2 bases, in that order; junction bases with no gene match: 8. The CDR3 is 15 amino acids.

The V and J genes are TRBV6-4 and TRBJ2-2, with D tentatively TRBD2 (5 bases). Germline CDR1 is MRHNA and CDR2 is SNTAGT. CDR3 length: 16 amino acids. With 0 bases removed from V and 2 bases from J, the gap between germline ends came to 10 bases. This CDR3 is CASSDSREINTGELFF. The CDR3 DNA sequence: TGTGCCAGCAGTGACTCGAGGGAGATAAACACCGGGGAGCTGTTTTTT.

This clonotype was observed a handful of times. This CDR3 is CATSRGGGPSNQPQHF. The CDR3, as DNA: TGTGCCACCAGCAGAGGGGGGGGACCTAGCAATCAGCCCCAGCATTTT. The chain recombines TRBV15 with TRBJ1-5; D possibly corresponds to TRBD1 (5 bases). CDR1 LNHNV and CDR2 YYDKDF come from the germline V gene (reference sequence). Trimming pared 1 base from V and 0 bases from J, leaving 10 bases between. The CDR3 totals 16 residues. The whole variable domain, filled in from reference TRBV15 and TRBJ1-5, reads DAMVIQNPRYQVTQFGKPVTLSCSQTLNHNVMYWYQQKSSQAPKLLFHYYDKDFNNEADTPDNFQSRRPNTSFCFLDIRSPGLGDTAMYLCATSRGGGPSNQPQHFGDGTRLSIL.

This chain joins TRBV6-1 and TRBJ1-3; 7 bases are shared with TRBD1. Germline-derived CDR1 and CDR2 are MNHNS and SASEGT. V was clipped by 5 bases and J by 4 bases; unmatched bases: 2. There are 13 residues in the CDR3. CDR3 amino acids: CASSQDRGNTIYF. CDR3 bases: TGTGCCAGCAGTCAGGACAGGGGAAACACCATATATTTT.

The gene calls are TRBV4-3 and TRBJ2-7, with D possibly being TRBD2 (5 bases). The CDR3 contains 15 residues. The germline V gene has CDR1 LGHNA and CDR2 YSLEER. Deletions cut 0 bases from V and 2 bases from J, with 11 bases between. The CDR3 nucleotides are TGCGCCAGCAGCCAAGAGTCGCGGGCCCCCTACGAGCAGTACTTC. Protein: CASSQESRAPYEQYF.

This clonotype was counted between two and nine times. In nucleotides, the CDR3 is TGTGCCAGTAGTATAGCGGGAGCCGACTACGAGCAGTACTTC. It translates to CASSIAGADYEQYF. This chain connects TRBV19 to TRBJ2-7; maybe TRBD2 (6 bases). The CDR3 totals 14 residues. Germline CDR1 is LNHDA and CDR2 is SQIVND (reference sequence). V was clipped by 1 base and J by 3 bases, with 10 bases between them. Based on the CDR3 plus reference TRBV19 and TRBJ2-7, the full variable domain is DGGITQSPKYLFRKEGQNVTLSCEQNLNHDAMYWYRQDPGQGLRLIYYSQIVNDFQKGDIAEGYSVSREKKESFPLTVTSAQKNPTAFYLCASSIAGADYEQYFGPGTRLTVT.

This clonotype was found once. The rearrangement joins TRBV7-2 to TRBJ2-7; 12 nucleotides align to TRBD2. Germline loops: CDR1 SGHTA, CDR2 FQGNSA. J gave up 1 base and V 5 bases, and 15 bases lay outside the gene matches. The CDR3 runs 19 residues. The CDR3 protein is CASSSNRGRGLAGSYEQYF. CDR3 sequence (DNA): TGTGCCAGCAGCAGCAACAGGGGGCGAGGACTAGCGGGATCCTACGAGCAGTACTTC.

This clonotype was counted a few times. The genes are TRBV7-9 and TRBJ1-5; tentative D call: TRBD1 (5 bases). Trimming took 5 bases from V and 4 from J, leaving 9 bases between them. The germline gives CDR1 SEHNR, CDR2 FQNEAQ (reference sequence). The CDR3 is 13 residues long. CDR3 nucleotide sequence: TGTGCCAGCAGCCGAGACAGTAATCAGCCCCAGCATTTT. Encoded protein: CASSRDSNQPQHF.

By sample share, this clonotype is medium-sized. The rearrangement uses TRBV20-1 and TRBJ2-7; 7 bases are shared with TRBD2. With V trimmed by 6 bases and J by 4 bases, 9 bases remained unmatched. The CDR3 consists of 13 residues. From germline, CDR1 is DFQATT and CDR2 SNEGSKA (reference sequence). In nucleotides, the CDR3 is TGCAGTGCCGGGGGGAGAACTCAATACGAGCAGTACTTC. Translating it yields CSAGGRTQYEQYF.

Here the CDR3 DNA reads TGTGCCAGCTCACCCATAACAAGCACAGATACGCAGTATTTT. This encodes CASSPITSTDTQYF. The chain links TRBV18 to TRBJ2-3; D is unresolved. V was trimmed by 3 bases and J by 0 bases, leaving 7 bases between them. This CDR3 comprises 14 residues. The germline V gene has CDR1 KGHSH and CDR2 LQKENI.

This clonotype has just a few counts. The chain has TRBV27 and TRBJ1-2; D unclear. The CDR3 runs to 14 residues. Germline V gene sequence: CDR1 MNHEY, CDR2 SMNVEV (reference sequence). Between the trimmed V and J ends, which lost 2 bases and 7 bases, there was a span of 14 bases. The CDR3, as DNA: TGTGCCAGCAGTTTACGGGAGGGAGCCCCTGGCTACACCTTC. Protein: CASSLREGAPGYTF.

The chain recombines TRBV6-5 with TRBJ2-7, with TRBD2 matching over 15 bases. The CDR3 extends over 16 amino acids. The germline V gene encodes CDR1 MNHEY and CDR2 SVGAGI. Trimming cost V 4 bases and J 5 bases; bases outside gene matches: 6. CDR3 region: CASSLGLAGGRNEQYF. Here the CDR3 DNA reads TGTGCCAGCAGTTTGGGACTAGCGGGAGGCCGCAACGAGCAGTACTTC.

The chain is built from TRBV19 and TRBJ1-2, with 9 positions matching TRBD1. The CDR3 is 13 amino acids. The germline CDR1 and CDR2 sequences are LNHDA and SQIVND (reference sequence). V dropped 3 bases and J dropped 7; count of bases not matched to a gene: 3. The CDR3 protein is CASSIRDRVGYTF. For the CDR3, the DNA is TGTGCCAGTAGTATCCGGGACAGGGTTGGCTACACCTTC.

The gene calls are TRBV6-1 and TRBJ2-1; TRBD1 might be the D (6 bases). This CDR3 comprises 15 residues. Germline CDR1 is MNHNS and CDR2 is SASEGT. With 2 bases removed from V and 3 bases from J, the gap between germline ends came to 11 bases. The CDR3 DNA follows: TGTGCCAGCAGTGAAATGACAGGCGGCTACAATGAGCAGTTCTTC. Protein: CASSEMTGGYNEQFF.

V is TRBV6-5 and J is TRBJ2-2, with TRBD2 as a possible D gene (6 bases). Trimming shortened V by 2 bases and J by 2 bases, and 12 bases separated the two germline ends. The CDR3 is 16 residues long. Germline V CDR1 and CDR2: MNHEY, SVGAGI. The CDR3 DNA sequence: TGTGCCAGCAGTTACGTCGGGACTGGAAACACCGGGGAGCTGTTTTTT. Protein: CASSYVGTGNTGELFF.

This chain uses TRBV12-3 or TRBV12-4 with TRBJ2-3; the match to TRBD2 covers 8 bases. V was clipped by 2 bases and J by 5 bases; unmatched bases: 0. This CDR3 is built from 13 residues. CDR3 region: CASSLREGDTQYF. Here the CDR3 DNA reads TGTGCCAGCAGTTTACGGGAGGGAGATACGCAGTATTTT.